Listed below are T cell receptor beta chains from one sample, sequenced in a study of blood T cells in healthy people across ages. MiXCR, applied by TCRdb to the 5' RACE reads, yields one record per CDR3 protein. The sample holds around 1.5 million distinct CDR3 sequences, approximately 42% seen once. Sample: blood. The receptors stem from a woman younger than 30 in good health. Each CDR3 is given with its conserved first and last residue. The D gene is left open where the match is weak. Clone size appears in some rows only: once, few, many, or a class for an expanded clone.

clone_size,j_call,v_call,d_call,cdr3_aa,cdr3_nt
-,TRBJ2-1,TRBV24-1,-,CATSDGQGDNNEQFF,TGTGCCACCAGTGATGGGCAGGGTGACAACAATGAGCAGTTCTTC
-,TRBJ2-1,TRBV12-3/TRBV12-4,TRBD1,CASSPGLGQGFQETQFF,TGTGCCAGCAGCCCCGGGCTGGGACAGGGGTTTCAAGAGACCCAGTTCTTC
-,TRBJ2-7,TRBV13,-,CASSWGSGYEQYF,TGTGCCAGCAGCTGGGGGAGTGGCTACGAGCAGTACTTC
-,TRBJ1-5,TRBV6-6,TRBD1,CAVKPGGQGVSQPQHF,TGTGCCGTAAAACCTGGGGGACAGGGGGTAAGTCAGCCCCAGCATTTT
few,TRBJ2-7,TRBV6-1,-,CASSEKGYYEQYF,TGTGCCAGCAGTGAGAAGGGGTACTACGAGCAGTACTTC
-,TRBJ2-7,TRBV9,TRBD2,CTSSVTGTSRNEQYF,TGTACCAGCAGCGTGACCGGGACTAGCCGGAATGAGCAGTACTTC
-,TRBJ1-4,TRBV5-1,TRBD1,CASSLSGGWVPNEELFF,TGCGCCAGCAGCTTGTCAGGGGGCTGGGTCCCGAATGAAGAACTGTTTTTT
few,TRBJ2-1,TRBV25-1,TRBD2,CASIDSGRPNEQFF,TGTGCCAGCATAGATAGCGGGAGGCCCAATGAGCAGTTCTTC
-,TRBJ2-3,TRBV6-5,TRBD2,CASSYRGLAGGSTDTQYF,TGTGCCAGCAGTTATCGGGGACTAGCGGGAGGGAGCACAGATACGCAGTATTTT
-,TRBJ2-7,TRBV21-1,-,CASTKEGLAYEQYF,TGTGCCAGCACCAAAGAGGGTTTAGCGTACGAGCAGTACTTC
few,TRBJ2-7,TRBV4-1,-,CASSQLGGLYYEQYF,TGCGCCAGCAGCCAGCTGGGGGGACTTTACTACGAGCAGTACTTC
-,TRBJ1-1,TRBV20-1,-,CSAKDQGAGALGVDLTMNTEAFF,TGCAGTGCTAAGGATCAAGGAGCGGGAGCCTTAGGGGTGGACTTAACTATGAACACTGAAGCTTTCTTT
-,TRBJ2-5,TRBV20-1,TRBD2,CSARRLAGGGETQYF,TGCAGTGCTAGAAGGCTAGCGGGAGGCGGAGAGACCCAGTACTTC
-,TRBJ2-7,TRBV7-8,TRBD2,CASSYGTSGGNYEQYF,TGTGCCAGCAGCTACGGGACTAGCGGGGGGAACTACGAGCAGTACTTC
-,TRBJ2-2,TRBV7-9,-,CASTPGTKGAGELFF,TGTGCCAGCACCCCCGGGACAAAAGGGGCCGGGGAGCTGTTTTTT
-,TRBJ2-7,TRBV4-1,TRBD2,CASSQTPGLASYEQYF,TGCGCCAGCAGCCAAACTCCGGGACTAGCGTCCTACGAGCAGTACTTC
few,TRBJ1-4,TRBV14,-,CASSPSSLRGGKLFF,TGTGCCAGCAGCCCTTCATCCCTCAGGGGTGGAAAACTGTTTTTT
-,TRBJ1-4,TRBV20-1,-,CSAREGGAGTNEKLFF,TGCAGTGCTAGAGAAGGGGGGGCGGGAACTAATGAAAAACTGTTTTTT
-,TRBJ2-7,TRBV20-1,-,CSAGGEEQYF,TGCAGTGCAGGAGGGGAAGAGCAGTACTTC
few,TRBJ1-2,TRBV20-1,-,CSASPPLIRPSYGYTF,TGCAGTGCTAGTCCCCCTCTAATTCGGCCCTCATATGGCTACACCTTC
-,TRBJ2-1,TRBV29-1,-,CSVGYSYNEQFF,TGCAGCGTTGGATACTCTTACAATGAGCAGTTCTTC
-,TRBJ2-7,TRBV6-6,-,CASRGSASYEQYF,TGTGCCAGCAGGGGTTCGGCGTCCTACGAGCAGTACTTC
-,TRBJ2-1,TRBV10-3,TRBD1,CAIGPGQGYNEQFF,TGTGCCATCGGCCCGGGACAGGGTTACAATGAGCAGTTCTTC
-,TRBJ1-1,TRBV5-1,-,CASSLSGDGVNTEAFF,TGCGCCAGCAGCCTCTCAGGGGATGGAGTGAACACTGAAGCTTTCTTT
-,TRBJ2-1,TRBV20-1,-,CSARGGAGSGDEQFF,TGCAGTGCCAGGGGGGGTGCGGGATCGGGAGATGAGCAGTTCTTC
-,TRBJ2-6,TRBV25-1,-,CASSDPDWGANVLTF,TGTGCCAGCAGTGACCCCGATTGGGGGGCCAACGTCCTGACTTTC
-,TRBJ1-6,TRBV2,-,CASSGAYNSPLHF,TGTGCCAGCAGTGGAGCTTATAATTCACCCCTCCACTTT
-,TRBJ1-2,TRBV12-3/TRBV12-4,-,CASSLVQVGNYGYTF,TGTGCCAGCAGTTTAGTACAGGTGGGGAACTATGGCTACACCTTC
-,TRBJ1-2,TRBV6-1,-,CASSDWGRGNYGYTF,TGTGCCAGCAGTGACTGGGGCCGGGGGAACTATGGCTACACCTTC
-,TRBJ1-1,TRBV3-1,TRBD1,CASSQTGVGSTEAFF,TGTGCCAGCAGCCAAACAGGGGTTGGGAGCACTGAAGCTTTCTTT
-,TRBJ1-2,TRBV11-2,TRBD1,CASSATGTELTNYGYTF,TGTGCCAGCAGCGCTACCGGGACAGAGCTTACCAACTATGGCTACACCTTC
-,TRBJ2-3,TRBV21-1,-,CAGSLDIHTDTQYF,TGTGCCGGCAGCCTGGACATCCATACAGATACGCAGTATTTT
-,TRBJ2-3,TRBV11-2,-,CASSREATKGTDTQYF,TGTGCCAGCAGCCGCGAGGCCACGAAGGGCACAGATACGCAGTATTTT
few,TRBJ2-5,TRBV5-6,TRBD2,CASSPPTSGGPQETQYF,TGTGCCAGCAGCCCCCCGACTAGCGGGGGACCTCAAGAGACCCAGTACTTC
few,TRBJ1-4,TRBV4-1,TRBD1,CASSQGHSTGGNEKLFF,TGCGCCAGCAGCCAAGGACACTCGACAGGGGGAAATGAAAAACTGTTTTTT
-,TRBJ2-1,TRBV27,TRBD1,CASKSGTGARNEQFF,TGTGCCAGCAAGTCCGGGACAGGGGCCCGCAATGAGCAGTTCTTC
few,TRBJ2-3,TRBV28,TRBD2,CASSYLAGGPVTDTQYF,TGTGCCAGCAGTTATCTAGCGGGAGGGCCTGTCACAGATACGCAGTATTTT
few,TRBJ2-7,TRBV5-6,TRBD1,CASSPDGQEEQYF,TGTGCCAGCAGCCCGGACGGACAGGAAGAGCAGTACTTC
-,TRBJ2-5,TRBV5-1,-,CASSLAGHLQETQYF,TGCGCCAGCAGCTTGGCCGGACACCTCCAAGAGACCCAGTACTTC
-,TRBJ1-6,TRBV20-1,TRBD1,CSAEGTGVLNSPLHF,TGCAGTGCCGAGGGGACAGGGGTCCTTAATTCACCCCTCCACTTT
-,TRBJ2-1,TRBV20-1,TRBD2,CSASGGSSWYNEQFF,TGCAGTGCTAGTGGCGGGAGTTCATGGTACAATGAGCAGTTCTTC
-,TRBJ2-5,TRBV3-1,TRBD2,CASSQPLTGGLAETQYF,TGTGCCAGCAGCCAACCCCTAACGGGGGGACTAGCAGAGACCCAGTACTTC
many,TRBJ2-3,TRBV13,TRBD1,CASSSDRAPDTQYF,TGTGCCAGCAGCTCAGACAGGGCTCCAGATACGCAGTATTTT
few,TRBJ2-7,TRBV29-1,-,CSGRDPYEQYF,TGCAGCGGCAGGGATCCCTACGAGCAGTACTTC
-,TRBJ2-7,TRBV27,-,CAIRLAGNEQYF,TGTGCCATCAGGTTGGCAGGCAACGAGCAGTACTTC